This T cell receptor beta chain originates from a study of T-cell reconstitution after alpha-beta-depleted transplantation in children. Study findings and constraints: Most T-cell counts and diversity one year after the transplant came from T cells that were newly produced. After transplant, high TCRbeta diversity at day 60 in some patients arose from surviving recipient T cells and thymic progenitors.

In the case of this clonotype: No antigen is known for it.

CDR3 length: 13 residues. The V gene end was trimmed by 6 bases and the J gene end by 6 bases; junction bases not matched to a gene: 6. Unique molecular identifiers were incorporated into the prepared TCRbeta library. TCRdb independently ran MiXCR on the PCR reads; one entry per CDR3 protein. The repertoire holds 500,000 to 750,000 distinct CDR3 sequences, 13% seen once, with about 2% in the top ten. The material sequenced was PBMCs, mostly from graft donor cells, taken 360 days after TCRalphabeta/CD19-depleted stem cell transplant. V gene TRBV12-3 or TRBV12-4 combines with J gene TRBJ1-2; 8 bases are shared with TRBD1. This TCR came from a male patient aged 10 to 17 who had a stem cell transplant for acute myeloid leukemia, so the T cells may come from the graft donor. The CDR3 protein is CASRGTGANGYTF. DNA of the CDR3: TGTGCCAGCAGGGGGACAGGAGCCAATGGCTACACCTTC.